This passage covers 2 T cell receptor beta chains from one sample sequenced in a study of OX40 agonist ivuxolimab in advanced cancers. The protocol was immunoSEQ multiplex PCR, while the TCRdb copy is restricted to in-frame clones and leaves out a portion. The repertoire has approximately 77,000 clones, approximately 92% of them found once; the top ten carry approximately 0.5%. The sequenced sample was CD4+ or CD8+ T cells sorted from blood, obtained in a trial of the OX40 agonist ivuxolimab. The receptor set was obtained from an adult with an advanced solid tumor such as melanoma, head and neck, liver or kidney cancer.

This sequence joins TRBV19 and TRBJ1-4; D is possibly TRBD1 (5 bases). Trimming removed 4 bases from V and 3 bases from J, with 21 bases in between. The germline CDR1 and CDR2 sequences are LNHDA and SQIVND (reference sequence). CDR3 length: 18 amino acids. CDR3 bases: TGTGCCAGTAGTACCCAAAGGGGTCGGCCAGCGGCTAATGAAAAACTGTTTTTT. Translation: CASSTQRGRPAANEKLFF.

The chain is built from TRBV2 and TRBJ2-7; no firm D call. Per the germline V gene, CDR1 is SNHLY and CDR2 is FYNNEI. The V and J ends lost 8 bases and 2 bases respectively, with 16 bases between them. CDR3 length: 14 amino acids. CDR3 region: CASSFWTSTYEQYF. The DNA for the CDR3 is TGTGCCAGCTCCTTCTGGACCTCGACCTACGAGCAGTACTTC.